The 9 T cell receptor beta chains presented below share a single source sample, sequenced in a study of T cells after posttransplantation cyclophosphamide (dated by TCRdb to the mid-2010s). Library preparation was by the immunoSEQ multiplex PCR assay. Sourced from immuneACCESS, this table was stored by TCRdb with only in-frame sequences that have V and J called. A share of the clones is absent; for the studies checked, an unresolved V gene accounts for under half, and the remainder has no known explanation. The sample table holds 25,000 to 30,000 clones, of which about nine tenths were seen once. The ten largest account for less than 3.5% of the sample. The sample was PBMCs. The source is a man aged 45-65 years.

The chain links TRBV7-8 to TRBJ2-1, with D tentatively TRBD1 (5 bases). Trimming shortened V by 3 bases and J by 9 bases, and 15 bases separated the two germline ends. Germline CDR1 SGHVS, CDR2 FQNEAQ. There are 14 residues in the CDR3. The CDR3 is CASSLQGLGGEQFF. In DNA form, the CDR3 reads TGTGCCAGCAGCTTGCAGGGCCTAGGTGGTGAGCAGTTCTTC.

The chain couples TRBV25-1 to TRBJ1-1, with 10 bases lining up with TRBD1. With 0 bases clipped from V and 5 bases from J, the junction kept 3 bases outside the gene matches. The germline CDR1 and CDR2 sequences are MGHDK and SYGVNS. The CDR3 sequence is 15 residues long. The chain's CDR3 is CASSEYPDRGTEAFF. Written as DNA, the CDR3 is TGTGCCAGCAGTGAATACCCGGACAGGGGGACTGAAGCTTTCTTT.

The chain has TRBV9 and TRBJ1-1; no reliable D call. V was shortened by 0 bases and J by 7 bases, with 10 bases between the two germline ends. There are 13 residues in the CDR3. Germline lookup yields CDR1 SGDLS and CDR2 YYNGEE. The CDR3 sequence is CASSVGGEGEAFF. In DNA, the CDR3 is TGTGCCAGCAGCGTAGGAGGTGAAGGTGAAGCTTTCTTT.

The rearrangement joins TRBV2 to TRBJ1-4; 7 bases agree with TRBD1. This CDR3 comprises 12 residues. The V gene's germline CDR1 is SNHLY and CDR2 FYNNEI. With 10 bases clipped from V and 8 bases from J, the junction kept 7 bases outside the gene matches. The DNA for the CDR3 is TGTGCCACAACTATGACAGGGGAAAAACTGTTTTTT. Translated: CATTMTGEKLFF. The full variable domain, in which reference TRBV2 and TRBJ1-4 provide the parts outside the CDR3, is EPEVTQTPSHQVTQMGQEVILRCVPISNHLYFYWYRQILGQKVEFLVSFYNNEISEKSEIFDDQFSVERPDGSNFTLKIRSTKLEDSAMYFCATTMTGEKLFFGSGTQLSVL.

This clone appeared once. The chain recombines TRBV9 with TRBJ2-7, with TRBD1 identical over 7 bases. The CDR3 has 15 residues. V was pared by 0 bases and J by 4 bases, with 7 bases of the junction left unmatched. Per germline, CDR1 SGDLS and CDR2 YYNGEE. CDR3 coding DNA: TGTGCCAGCAGCGTAGGGACAGGATGGGGATACGAGCAGTACTTC. Its translation: CASSVGTGWGYEQYF.

The chain carries TRBV5-5 and TRBJ2-3, with 7 bases aligning to TRBD2. Germline lookup yields CDR1 SGHKS and CDR2 YYEKEE (reference sequence). J was trimmed by 2 bases and V by 4 bases; bases with no gene match: 7. The CDR3 extends over 15 amino acids. The CDR3 bases are TGTGCCAGCAGCCCTCAAGCGGGGCCCACAGATACGCAGTATTTT. Translation gives CASSPQAGPTDTQYF.

The V call is TRBV19, the J call TRBJ1-5; 8 nucleotides match TRBD1. CDR1 LNHDA and CDR2 SQIVND come from the germline V gene (reference sequence). This CDR3 contains 14 residues. Trimming at V came to 4 bases and at J to 6 bases, leaving 5 bases not matched to a gene. DNA for the CDR3: TGTGCCAGTAGTACTACAGGGGGTTCTCAGCCCCAGCATTTT. As protein: CASSTTGGSQPQHF.

The chain has TRBV5-1 and TRBJ1-2, with 7 positions matching TRBD1. The germline gives CDR1 SGHRS, CDR2 YFSETQ. CDR3 length: 13 residues. J gave up 12 bases and V 0 bases, and 8 bases lay outside the gene matches. As DNA, the CDR3 is TGCGCCAGCAGCTTGGGACAGGGACGCGGCCACACCTTC. Protein sequence: CASSLGQGRGHTF.

This clone was observed a few times. The chain joins TRBV2 to TRBJ2-5, with D unclear. Germline CDR1 SNHLY, CDR2 FYNNEI. Trimming took off 10 bases at V and 7 bases at J, with 19 bases between the two ends. The CDR3 covers 13 residues. CDR3 in DNA: TGTGCCACCCTACCTGCCCCCCTAGTGACCCAGTACTTC. It yields the protein CATLPAPLVTQYF. The full variable domain, completed using reference TRBV2 and TRBJ2-5, is EPEVTQTPSHQVTQMGQEVILRCVPISNHLYFYWYRQILGQKVEFLVSFYNNEISEKSEIFDDQFSVERPDGSNFTLKIRSTKLEDSAMYFCATLPAPLVTQYFGPGTRLLVL.